This T cell receptor (beta chain) came from a study of response to subunit inactivated influenza vaccine. The study, taken as a whole, reports: It was the authors' suggestion that each seasonal influenza vaccination recruits few new T cells.

MiXCR, run by TCRdb on the RT-PCR reads, gives a single entry per CDR3 protein. The top ten clones hold 9.5% to 15% of a sample with about half a million distinct CDR3 sequences, about a tenth of them seen once. V lost 4 bases and J lost 0; bases outside the gene matches: 11. This CDR3 is built from 18 residues. Looked up from germline, CDR1 is SGHRS and CDR2 is YFSETQ. Details on this clonotype: Antigen: not known.

This receptor was identified in a man aged 50 or older who received an inactivated influenza vaccine. The chain recombines TRBV5-1 with TRBJ2-3; 10 nucleotides match TRBD2. This specimen consisted of PBMCs from blood, obtained about 6 weeks after vaccination. CDR3: CASSRRSLAGASTDTQYF. The CDR3 DNA sequence: TGCGCCAGCAGCCGGCGGTCTCTAGCGGGGGCGAGCACAGATACGCAGTATTTT.